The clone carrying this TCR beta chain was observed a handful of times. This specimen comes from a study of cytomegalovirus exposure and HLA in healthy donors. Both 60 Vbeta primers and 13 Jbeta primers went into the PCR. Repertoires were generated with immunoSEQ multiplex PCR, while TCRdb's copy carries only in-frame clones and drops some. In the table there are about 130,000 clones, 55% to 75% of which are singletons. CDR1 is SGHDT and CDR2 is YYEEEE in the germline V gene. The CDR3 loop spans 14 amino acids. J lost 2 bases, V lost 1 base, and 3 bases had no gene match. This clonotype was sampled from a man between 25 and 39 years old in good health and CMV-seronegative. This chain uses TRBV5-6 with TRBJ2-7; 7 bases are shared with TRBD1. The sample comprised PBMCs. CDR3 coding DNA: TGTGCCAGCAGCTTGAACGACAGGGCCTACGAGCAGTACTTC. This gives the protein CASSLNDRAYEQYF.